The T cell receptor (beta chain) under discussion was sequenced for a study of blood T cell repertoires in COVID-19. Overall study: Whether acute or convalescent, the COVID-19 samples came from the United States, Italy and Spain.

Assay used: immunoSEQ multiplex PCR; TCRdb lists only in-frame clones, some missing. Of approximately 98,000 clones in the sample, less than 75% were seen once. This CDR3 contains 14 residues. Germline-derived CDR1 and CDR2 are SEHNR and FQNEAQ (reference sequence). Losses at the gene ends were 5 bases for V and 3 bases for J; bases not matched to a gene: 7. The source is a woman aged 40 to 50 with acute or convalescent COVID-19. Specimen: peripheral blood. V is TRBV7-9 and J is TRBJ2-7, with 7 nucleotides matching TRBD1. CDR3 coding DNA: TGTGCCAGCAGCCCATCGAACAGGGGCTACGAGCAGTACTTC. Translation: CASSPSNRGYEQYF. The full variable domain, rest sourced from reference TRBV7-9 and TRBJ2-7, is DTGVSQNPRHKITKRGQNVTFRCDPISEHNRLYWYRQTLGQGPEFLTYFQNEAQLEKSRLLSDRFSAERPKGSFSTLEIQRTEQGDSAMYLCASSPSNRGYEQYFGPGTRLTVT.